These T cell receptor beta chains were read from a single sample in a study of blood T cell repertoires in COVID-19. The method was immunoSEQ multiplex PCR; TCRdb's version includes in-frame clones alone and lacks a portion of them. The table records around 100,000 clones, around 90% of them present only once. The material sequenced was peripheral blood. The receptors shown here come from a man in his sixties with COVID-19, enrolled during active disease. Both conserved end residues are part of each CDR3. D genes are given only for firm matches. Part of the rows lack a size; the others show once, few, many or a class for expanded clones.

TRBV2	TRBJ2-1	-	TRBD2	CASPGTSGSEQFF	TGTGCCAGCCCAGGGACTAGCGGGAGTGAGCAGTTCTTC
TRBV6-6	TRBJ1-6	-	TRBD1	CASSEGQGSSPLHF	TGTGCCAGCAGTGAGGGACAGGGGAGTTCACCCCTCCACTTT
TRBV27	TRBJ1-4	-	TRBD1	CASSWDRDEKLFF	TGTGCCAGCAGTTGGGACAGGGATGAAAAACTGTTTTTT
TRBV6-5	TRBJ1-2	-	-	CASSYSWQINYGYTF	TGTGCCAGCAGTTACTCTTGGCAGATCAACTATGGCTACACCTTC
TRBV19	TRBJ2-3	-	TRBD1	CASSGGTGEDTQYF	TGTGCCAGTAGTGGGGGGACAGGGGAGGATACGCAGTATTTT
TRBV18	TRBJ1-1	-	TRBD1	CASSPQGTGTFAFF	TGTGCCAGCTCACCACAAGGGACAGGGACATTCGCTTTCTTT
TRBV18	TRBJ1-4	once	-	CASSPLTERTNEKLFF	TGTGCCAGCTCACCTTTAACGGAGAGAACTAATGAAAAACTGTTTTTT
TRBV2	TRBJ2-7	-	-	CASSPQIQQYF	TGTGCCAGCAGTCCTCAGATTCAGCAGTACTTC
TRBV28	TRBJ2-1	-	TRBD1	CASSLRTDREVDEQFF	TGTGCCAGCAGTCTCAGAACGGACAGGGAAGTCGATGAGCAGTTCTTC
TRBV2	TRBJ1-1	few	-	CASNGGYTEAFF	TGTGCCAGCAACGGGGGTTACACTGAAGCTTTCTTT
TRBV9	TRBJ2-1	-	TRBD2	CASSVDASGNNEQFF	TGTGCCAGCAGCGTAGATGCTAGCGGAAACAATGAGCAGTTCTTC